One and the same sample provided the 8 T cell receptor delta chains below, sequenced in a study of γδ T cells in repeated Plasmodium falciparum infection (dated by TCRdb to the early 2020s). For bulk TCR repertoire analysis, Vgamma9/Vdelta2+ and Vdelta2-negative gammadelta T cell populations were flow-sorted out of peripheral blood mononuclear cells. Library preparation was by multiplex PCR. The instrument given in TCRdb is Illumina MiSeq. TCRdb reran clone calling on the public reads with CATT; rows sharing one DNA sequence were then combined. The sample table lists 85,000 to 95,000 delta-chain clones, over 1.1% of them with a count of one. The ten largest clones represent approximately 10% of the sample. Input material: gamma-delta T cells from blood. These receptors were obtained from a pool of human donors (malaria-infected and uninfected, not separated).

This clone was picked up a small number of times. A far more abundant clone sits one base away, making this likely a read error. Other DNA sequences of this sample code for an identical CDR3. The chain carries TRDV2 and TRDJ1, with TRDD3 as a possible D gene (5 bases). The J gene, not given by TCRdb, was assigned here from a germline match of the nucleotide sequence. The germline gives CDR1 GEAIGNYY, CDR2 EKD. CDR3 length: 18 amino acids. Trimming pared 1 base from V and 0 bases from J, leaving 20 bases between. Here the CDR3 DNA reads TGTGCCTGTGACACTCTGGACTGGAACGAGCTATACACCGATAAACTCATCTTT. This translates into CACDTLDWNELYTDKLIF.

The sample holds many counts of this clone. This chain joins TRDV2 and TRDJ3, with 8 bases identical to TRDD3. This CDR3 region has 20 residues. Germline loops: CDR1 GEAIGNYY, CDR2 EKD. J lost 0 bases, V lost 0 bases, and 9 bases had no gene match. CDR3 residues: CACDTVSGDSGSWDTRQMFF. The DNA for the CDR3 is TGTGCCTGTGACACCGTCTCGGGGGATAGTGGCTCCTGGGACACCCGACAGATGTTTTTC.

In its sample, this clone was seen a few times. Translating this DNA gives a protein that differs at residue 4 from the TCRdb one, which belongs to a much larger clone; a read error is likely, and the protein shown is this translation. The CDR3 coding sequence is TGTGCTCTTAGGGAACCCTCTTGGCGAGCCCCTGCGGACAGAGTTTTGGGGGATACATCCGATAAACTCATCTTT. Translated: CALREPSWRAPADRVLGDTSDKLIF. The gene calls are TRDV1 and TRDJ1; 10 bases map to TRDD3. TCRdb lists no J gene, so it was determined here by aligning the DNA to germline. Germline V gives CDR1 TSWWSYY, CDR2 QGS. The length of the CDR3 is 25 residues.

With respect to this clone: TCRdb lists the protein of a much larger clone for this DNA, which differs at residue 13, so this is likely a read error; the protein given here is translated from the DNA itself. The V and J genes are TRDV2 and TRDJ3; TRDD3 is a possible D gene (5 bases). CDR3 length: 18 residues. In germline, CDR1 is GEAIGNYY, CDR2 EKD. CDR3 sequence reads: CACDTVSGGSRDARQMFF. Here the CDR3 DNA reads TGTGCCTGTGACACCGTGTCCGGGGGTTCCCGGGACGCCCGACAGATGTTTTTC.

On this clone itself: The protein given by TCRdb reflects a much larger clone and differs at residue 8 from this DNA's translation, likely from a read error; the protein shown is the DNA's translation. The chain's CDR3 is CALGEVNSSQTGGYSTDTDKLIF. Written as DNA, the CDR3 is TGTGCTCTTGGGGAAGTGAACAGTTCACAAACTGGGGGATACTCCACAGACACCGATAAACTCATCTTT. The chain uses TRDV1 and TRDJ1, with TRDD3 matching over 12 bases. The J gene, left out of TCRdb, was set here by checking the DNA against germline. Germline V gene sequence: CDR1 TSWWSYY, CDR2 QGS. This CDR3 is 23 amino acids long. Germline trimming cut 2 bases from V and 0 bases from J; bases unmatched to any gene: 22.

On this clone: One end of the junction varies from germline; a read error may be responsible. CDR3 DNA: TGTGCCCGTGACACTCGATACTGGGGGATACGCGAGAATGGGGAAACCGATAAACTCATCTTT. It encodes CARDTRYWGIRENGETDKLIF. The chain recombines TRDV2 with TRDJ1, with 13 bases lining up with TRDD3. The J gene, left out of TCRdb, was set here by checking the DNA against germline. In germline, CDR1 is GEAIGNYY, CDR2 EKD. The CDR3 has 21 residues.

This clone was detected many times. The rearrangement joins TRDV1 to TRDJ1; 9 bases are shared with TRDD3. Germline V gene data show CDR1 as TSWWSYY and CDR2 as QGS. The CDR3 loop spans 20 amino acids. V lost 1 base to trimming and J lost 0 bases; unmatched junction nucleotides: 15. Written as DNA, the CDR3 is TGTGCTCTTGGGGAACCGCGACCAAACTGGGGGAACCGGTACACCGATAAACTCATCTTT. As protein: CALGEPRPNWGNRYTDKLIF.

On this clone: One base separates it from a far larger clone, so it is likely a read error. The same CDR3 arises from other DNA sequences in this sample as well. The CDR3 reads CALGEPFPPYTDKLIF. In DNA, the CDR3 is TGTGCTCTTGGAGAGCCTTTTCCCCCTTACACCGATAAACTCATCTTT. J is TRDJ1 and V is TRDV1, with unresolved D. Germline V gives CDR1 TSWWSYY, CDR2 QGS. This CDR3 is built from 16 residues. Trimming took 6 bases from V and 0 from J, leaving 17 bases between them.